This TCR beta chain came from a study of patients and donors after allogeneic stem cell transplantation (dated by TCRdb to the early 2020s). Comments on this clonotype: Its antigen is unknown. Base qualities were left out, and no much larger clone turns up one base away.

Library construction relied on RT-PCR. The data were produced on a NextSeq 550. The public reads were reprocessed in TCRdb via fastp at Q25 and MiXCR, keeping in-frame beta chains. Rows are combined by CDR3 protein, so each entry shows the most common genes and DNA. The sample table shows fewer than 180,000 distinct CDR3 sequences, and approximately 35% are seen once. The ten largest clones represent 50% of the sample. The sequence derives from a human donor who was either an allogeneic HSCT recipient or a stem cell or donor lymphocyte infusion donor (not recorded which). It is not recorded whose cells these are; they may come from a transplant donor. The sequenced sample was blood, either unsorted or a sorted T cell fraction (not recorded which).

This receptor has the CDR3 CSASGGTRGQNEQFF. DNA sequence: TGCAGTGCTAGTGGCGGGACTCGAGGGCAGAATGAGCAGTTCTTC. The rearrangement combines TRBV20-1 with TRBJ2-1; the D gene is possibly TRBD2, with 6 bases matching. The CDR3 goes from the cysteine to the phenylalanine over 15 residues. Solely the CDR3 DNA is kept, with 45 bases framed from the first base. CDR1 and CDR2 were assigned from the germline V gene (reference sequence) as DFQATT and SNEGSKA. V is reduced by 3 bases and J by 7 bases, leaving a spacing of 19 bases between them.